These 30 T cell receptor beta chains were all obtained from the same sample, sequenced in a study of T cells in Graves' hyperthyroidism and ophthalmopathy. Authors of the study amplified TCR beta CDR3 regions from RNA transcripts. Researchers ran a first-round RT-PCR on the TCR CDR3 using the HTBI primer set. A single record per CDR3 protein comes from TCRdb applying MiXCR to the multiplex PCR reads. Of 550,000 to 600,000 distinct CDR3 sequences in the sample, 35% to 55% were seen once. Sequences were obtained from peripheral blood or thyroid tissue (not recorded which). Receptor source: an adult woman with Graves' disease, either hyperthyroidism or ophthalmopathy (not recorded which).

This chain links TRBV29-1 with TRBJ1-1, with a weak D call TRBD1 (6 bases). The CDR3 runs 13 residues. Germline-derived CDR1 and CDR2 are SQVTM and ANQGSEA. The V end was cut by 5 bases, the J end by 2 bases, with 12 bases between. The DNA for the CDR3 is TGCAGCGTTCTTGCGGACAGAAACACTGAAGCTTTCTTT. Encoded protein: CSVLADRNTEAFF.

The rearrangement uses TRBV11-1 and TRBJ2-7; possible D gene TRBD2, 6 bases. CDR1 is SGHAT, CDR2 FQDESV, per germline (reference sequence). The CDR3 consists of 16 residues. V was clipped by 4 bases and J by 0 bases, with 16 bases between them. The DNA for the CDR3 is TGTGCCAGCAGCTGGGGTAGAGGTAGCGGCTCCTACGAGCAGTACTTC. Encoded protein: CASSWGRGSGSYEQYF.

This clonotype was seen a handful of times. The chain uses TRBV25-1 and TRBJ1-1; 7 positions agree with TRBD1. CDR3 length: 15 residues. Germline V gene lookup returns CDR1 MGHDK and CDR2 SYGVNS. The V gene end was trimmed by 6 bases and the J gene end by 1 base; junction bases not matched to a gene: 8. The DNA of the CDR3 is TGTGCCAGCAGCGTCCTAAGACAGGGGAACACTGAAGCTTTCTTT. Translation: CASSVLRQGNTEAFF.

Points on this clonotype: An end of the junction differs from the germline gene, which may be a read error. The genes are TRBV7-3 and TRBJ2-2, with D perhaps TRBD2 (6 bases). This CDR3 has 12 amino acids. Germline lookup yields CDR1 SGHTA and CDR2 FQGTGA. Here the CDR3 reads CASSSGTGGLFF. The CDR3 DNA follows: TGTGCCAGCAGCTCGGGTACCGGGGGGCTGTTTTTT.

The rearrangement links TRBV7-2 to TRBJ1-5; unclear D gene. The V and J ends lost 2 bases and 11 bases respectively, with 13 bases between them. Germline values: CDR1 SGHTA, CDR2 FQGNSA. The CDR3 contains 13 residues. The CDR3 region has the DNA TGTGCCAGCAGCTTAATTACGTCGTGGACCCAGCATTTT. Protein product: CASSLITSWTQHF.

This clonotype was observed at least ten times. The chain employs TRBV7-3 and TRBJ1-6; no definite D call. The CDR3 is 13 residues long. Germline values: CDR1 SGHTA, CDR2 FQGTGA. V shed 3 bases and J shed 7 bases, with 7 bases lying between them. CDR3 DNA: TGTGCCAGCAGCTTGAACTTCAATTCACCCCTCCACTTT. Residues: CASSLNFNSPLHF.

This clonotype has a count of ten or more. The V and J genes are TRBV7-9 and TRBJ1-5, with no clear D. CDR1 is SEHNR and CDR2 is FQNEAQ in the germline V gene (reference sequence). Trimming left V 1 base short and J 6 bases short, with 10 bases between. CDR3 size: 14 residues. In DNA, the CDR3 is TGTGCCAGCAGCTTAGGAGGGCCGGCTCAGCCCCAGCATTTT. Its translation: CASSLGGPAQPQHF. Full variable domain (missing parts from reference TRBV7-9 and TRBJ1-5): DTGVSQNPRHKITKRGQNVTFRCDPISEHNRLYWYRQTLGQGPEFLTYFQNEAQLEKSRLLSDRFSAERPKGSFSTLEIQRTEQGDSAMYLCASSLGGPAQPQHFGDGTRLSIL.

The chain couples TRBV10-3 to TRBJ1-2; no clear D gene. With 0 bases removed from V and 1 base from J, the gap between germline ends came to 9 bases. This CDR3 is 15 amino acids long. Germline V gives CDR1 ENHRY, CDR2 SYGVKD. CDR3 in amino acids: CAISESGGLNYGYTF. The CDR3, as DNA: TGTGCCATCAGTGAGTCGGGCGGGCTTAACTATGGCTACACCTTC.

This clonotype was detected ten times or more. V usage is TRBV7-2 and J usage is TRBJ1-5, with D tentatively TRBD1 (5 bases). The CDR3 contains 17 residues. V lost 1 base, J lost 0 bases, and 13 bases lay in between. Germline V gives CDR1 SGHTA, CDR2 FQGNSA. CDR3: CASSLGGRGVSNQPQHF. The CDR3 DNA reads as TGTGCCAGCAGCTTAGGAGGACGGGGGGTTAGCAATCAGCCCCAGCATTTT.

This clonotype has more than one count but fewer than ten. The chain has TRBV10-3 and TRBJ2-7; 9 bases are a match to TRBD2. V was clipped by 10 bases and J by 4 bases; unmatched bases: 11. This CDR3 comprises 14 residues. Per the germline V gene, CDR1 is ENHRY and CDR2 is SYGVKD. The chain's CDR3 is CATQGGREGYEQYF. In nucleotides, the CDR3 is TGTGCCACACAAGGCGGGAGGGAGGGTTACGAGCAGTACTTC.

The rearrangement links TRBV9 to TRBJ2-5; D is unclear. Germline V gene sequence: CDR1 SGDLS, CDR2 YYNGEE. V lost 2 bases, J lost 2 bases, and 10 bases lay in between. CDR3 length: 14 amino acids. The CDR3 DNA follows: TGTGCCAGCAGCGTCCCCGACACGCAAGAGACCCAGTACTTC. This encodes CASSVPDTQETQYF.

With regard to this clonotype: Relative to the germline gene, one junction end is altered; a read error may explain this. The chain joins TRBV11-2 to TRBJ2-6; TRBD1 agrees at 9 bases. Germline-derived CDR1 and CDR2 are SGHAT and FQNNGV. The CDR3 length is 13 residues. Here the CDR3 reads CASSSGQGWTEAF. The CDR3 nucleotides read TGTGCCAGCAGCTCCGGACAGGGGTGGACTGAAGCTTTC.

The DNA of the CDR3 is TGTGCCAGCAGTTGCTCGTCAGGGGGGAGTTCACCCCTCCACTTT. This codes for CASSCSSGGSSPLHF. The chain is built from TRBV25-1 and TRBJ1-6; the match to TRBD1 covers 7 bases. Germline CDR1 and CDR2: MGHDK and SYGVNS. CDR3 length: 15 amino acids. Unmatched junction bases numbered 10, after V lost 5 bases and J lost 9 bases.

The rearrangement links TRBV18 to TRBJ2-7; possible D gene TRBD1, 5 bases. Germline V gives CDR1 KGHSH, CDR2 LQKENI. Trimming pared 3 bases from V and 6 bases from J, leaving 15 bases between. This CDR3 is built from 14 residues. The CDR3 sequence is CASSPGPDPPEQYF. The CDR3 coding sequence is TGTGCCAGCTCACCGGGGCCAGATCCCCCCGAGCAGTACTTC. Full variable domain (remainder filled in from reference TRBV18 and TRBJ2-7): NAGVMQNPRHLVRRRGQEARLRCSPMKGHSHVYWYRQLPEEGLKFMVYLQKENIIDESGMPKERFSAEFPKEGPSILRIQQVVRGDSAAYFCASSPGPDPPEQYFGPGTRLTVT.

This clonotype was seen more than once but under ten times. This sequence joins TRBV7-8 and TRBJ2-5, with D perhaps TRBD1 or TRBD2 (7 bases each). Germline lookup yields CDR1 SGHVS and CDR2 FQNEAQ. This CDR3 has 14 residues. The V gene lost 4 bases and the J gene lost 7 bases, with 16 bases spanning the gap. CDR3 DNA: TGTGCCAGCAGCTCCCAGGGACAGCGGGGGACCCAGTACTTC. Its translation: CASSSQGQRGTQYF.

V is TRBV10-3 and J is TRBJ1-4; 9 bases agree with TRBD1. There are 14 residues in the CDR3. The germline V gene encodes CDR1 ENHRY and CDR2 SYGVKD. CDR3 coding DNA: TGTGCGATACGCCGGGACAGGGAAAATGAAAAACTGTTTTTT. The encoded protein is CAIRRDRENEKLFF.

This clonotype was seen many times. The rearrangement links TRBV24-1 to TRBJ1-5, with no clear D. CDR1 and CDR2 from the germline V gene are KGHDR and SFDVKD. The CDR3 is made up of 12 amino acids. Between the trimmed V and J ends, which lost 6 bases and 7 bases, there was a span of 9 bases. DNA of the CDR3: TGTGCCACCAGTCAGGTTGGGCAGCCCCAGCATTTT. Amino acid sequence: CATSQVGQPQHF.

This clonotype has ten or more counts. This CDR3 is CASSLEAGGYEQYF. CDR3 coding DNA: TGCGCCAGCAGCTTGGAAGCGGGAGGATACGAGCAGTACTTC. The V call is TRBV5-1, the J call TRBJ2-7; 9 bases are shared with TRBD2. The V gene's germline CDR1 is SGHRS and CDR2 YFSETQ. The CDR3 length is 14 residues. V shed 0 bases and J 4 bases; nucleotides not matched to a gene: 2. The full variable domain, its missing parts supplied by reference TRBV5-1 and TRBJ2-7, is KAGVTQTPRYLIKTRGQQVTLSCSPISGHRSVSWYQQTPGQGLQFLFEYFSETQRNKGNFPGRFSGRQFSNSRSEMNVSTLELGDSALYLCASSLEAGGYEQYFGPGTRLTVT.

The J gene is TRBJ2-7, the V gene TRBV7-2; D may be TRBD2 (5 bases). Trimming pared 6 bases from V and 6 bases from J, leaving 18 bases between. Germline CDR1 reads SGHTA; CDR2 reads FQGNSA. The CDR3 is made up of 14 amino acids. The DNA for the CDR3 is TGTGCCAGCAGTCTTGGGTCCGCTCGGGGCGAGCAGTACTTC. Translated: CASSLGSARGEQYF.

This clonotype occurred a few times. The chain joins TRBV12-3 or TRBV12-4 to TRBJ2-7; either TRBD1 or TRBD2 may supply D (5 bases each). Trimming took 3 bases from V and 2 from J, leaving 14 bases between them. The CDR3 consists of 15 residues. The CDR3 DNA is TGTGCCAGCAGTTTGATTAGGGACGGGGCCTACGAGCAGTACTTC. It specifies CASSLIRDGAYEQYF.

A note on this clonotype: It may be a read error: a sequence one base away is much more abundant. This chain joins TRBV12-3 or TRBV12-4 and TRBJ2-7; tentative D call: TRBD2 (5 bases). This CDR3 is built from 12 residues. Here the CDR3 reads CVSSTRLYEQYF. As DNA, the CDR3 is TGTGTCAGCAGTACTAGACTCTACGAGCAGTACTTC.

This clonotype has a single count. The chain recombines TRBV15 with TRBJ2-5, with 7 bases that match TRBD1. The CDR3 loop spans 15 amino acids. Trimming cost V 2 bases and J 3 bases; bases outside gene matches: 6. CDR1 and CDR2 from the germline V gene are LNHNV and YYDKDF (reference sequence). The CDR3 here is CATSRSRDSKETQYF. DNA of the CDR3: TGTGCCACCAGCAGAAGCCGGGACAGTAAAGAGACCCAGTACTTC.

This clonotype was detected many times. V is TRBV5-1 and J is TRBJ2-2, with D uncertain. V was cut by 1 base and J by 6 bases, with 7 bases left in between. Germline CDR1 is SGHRS and CDR2 is YFSETQ. The CDR3 loop spans 13 amino acids. The CDR3, as DNA: TGCGCCAGCAGCTTGTTCCAGGCCGGGGAGCTGTTTTTT. Its translation is CASSLFQAGELFF.

The CDR3 is CASSWTATNTGELFF. The DNA for the CDR3 is TGTGCCAGCAGCTGGACAGCGACGAACACCGGGGAGCTGTTTTTT. The rearrangement joins TRBV7-2 to TRBJ2-2; D is possibly TRBD1 (6 bases). The CDR3 spans 15 residues. Per germline, CDR1 SGHTA and CDR2 FQGNSA. Trimming left V 4 bases short and J 0 bases short, with 9 bases between.

This clonotype was observed at least ten times. The chain uses TRBV20-1 and TRBJ2-7; TRBD1 might be the D (6 bases). The CDR3 sequence is 15 residues long. Per the germline V gene, CDR1 is DFQATT and CDR2 is SNEGSKA (reference sequence). V dropped 0 bases and J dropped 4 bases, with 16 bases sitting between them. The CDR3 loop reads CSARDPAGTRYEQYF. The DNA of the CDR3 is TGCAGTGCTAGAGATCCGGCAGGGACACGGTACGAGCAGTACTTC.

This clonotype was observed a single time. V usage is TRBV7-9 and J usage is TRBJ1-2; the D is unclear. The CDR3 consists of 12 residues. Germline loops: CDR1 SEHNR, CDR2 FQNEAQ (reference sequence). V shed 5 bases and J shed 8 bases, with 12 bases lying between them. The DNA for the CDR3 is TGTGCCAGCAGCCCGATACTAGCGGGCTACACCTTC. Amino acid sequence: CASSPILAGYTF.

This clonotype has more than one count but fewer than ten. The chain employs TRBV30 and TRBJ2-7; D may be TRBD1 or TRBD2 (5 bases each). V was clipped by 0 bases and J by 5 bases, with 17 bases between them. CDR3 length: 15 amino acids. Germline assignment: CDR1 GTSNPN and CDR2 SVGIG (reference sequence). This chain's CDR3 is CAWSVPGHWGDEQYF. The CDR3 coding sequence is TGTGCCTGGAGTGTACCCGGACACTGGGGAGACGAGCAGTACTTC.

V and J are TRBV9 and TRBJ1-1; 7 nucleotides agree with TRBD1. The CDR3 has 15 amino acids. Trimming at V came to 3 bases and at J to 7 bases, leaving 12 bases not matched to a gene. Germline loops: CDR1 SGDLS, CDR2 YYNGEE. The CDR3 sequence: CASSARDSSYNEAFF. The DNA of the CDR3 is TGTGCCAGCAGCGCCCGGGACAGCTCCTACAATGAAGCTTTCTTT.

This clonotype was detected ten times or more. The CDR3 DNA is TGTGCCAGCAGCTTAGGACAGGGGATTTATGGCTACACCTTC. Protein product: CASSLGQGIYGYTF. This chain links TRBV7-9 with TRBJ1-2, with 8 nucleotides matching TRBD1. This CDR3 is built from 14 residues. With 1 base clipped from V and 5 bases from J, the junction kept 3 bases outside the gene matches. The germline CDR1 and CDR2 sequences are SEHNR and FQNEAQ (reference sequence).

This clonotype was counted ten times or more. The V and J genes are TRBV10-3 and TRBJ1-6, with D uncertain. Germline CDR1 is ENHRY and CDR2 is SYGVKD. The germline V and J ends were trimmed by 6 bases and 7 bases, with 13 bases remaining between them. This CDR3 comprises 14 residues. CDR3 loop: CAISARTRNSPLHF. The DNA of the CDR3 is TGTGCCATCAGCGCCCGGACCAGGAATTCACCCCTCCACTTT.